This paragraph reports one TCR beta chain. Its antigen is as yet unknown. These data originate in a study of CD8+ T cells in alopecia areata. Study context: Among treated patients, severity was scored by affected scalp area percentage.

Isolated RNA was reverse transcribed into cDNA used as the sequencing template. TCRdb's table, derived via immunoSEQ multiplex PCR, lists solely in-frame clones and lacks some. The repertoire holds about 64,000 clones, about 43% seen once, with over 20% in the top ten. The study, taken as a whole, reports: For patients receiving tofacitinib, scalp clonality and expanded CD8+ clones among the top 100 significantly decreased. Under tofacitinib, numerous expanded lesional clonotypes remained detectable in scalp and blood. Because one nonresponder was included, the link of baseline CD8+ expansion to response is considered uncertain.

V was pared by 11 bases and J by 4 bases, with 5 bases between. Per germline, CDR1 SEHNR and CDR2 FQNEAQ (reference sequence). CDR3 length: 9 residues. As for treatment: oral pan-JAK inhibitor, 5-10 mg twice daily. This specimen consisted of CD8+ T cells sorted from blood, obtained at approximately week 36, from a patient treated with tofacitinib. The chain links TRBV7-9 to TRBJ2-5, with D hard to call. The TCR sequence derives from a human donor with alopecia areata. The CDR3 is CAQRETQYF. The CDR3 DNA reads as TGTGCCCAAAGAGAGACCCAGTACTTC.